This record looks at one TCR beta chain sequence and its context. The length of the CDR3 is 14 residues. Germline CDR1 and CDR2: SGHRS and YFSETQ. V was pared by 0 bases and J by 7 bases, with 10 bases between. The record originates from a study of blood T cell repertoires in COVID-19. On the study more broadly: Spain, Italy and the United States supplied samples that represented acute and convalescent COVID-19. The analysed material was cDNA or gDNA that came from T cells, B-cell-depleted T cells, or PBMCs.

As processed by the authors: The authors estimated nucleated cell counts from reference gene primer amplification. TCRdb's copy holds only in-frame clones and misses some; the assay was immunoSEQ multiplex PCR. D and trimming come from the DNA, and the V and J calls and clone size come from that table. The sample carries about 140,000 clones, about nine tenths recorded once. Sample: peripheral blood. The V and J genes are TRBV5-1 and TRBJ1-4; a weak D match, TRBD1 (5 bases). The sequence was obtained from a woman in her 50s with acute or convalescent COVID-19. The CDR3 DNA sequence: TGCGCCAGCAGCTTGGAGGGGTCGGGTGAAAAACTGTTTTTT. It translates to CASSLEGSGEKLFF.